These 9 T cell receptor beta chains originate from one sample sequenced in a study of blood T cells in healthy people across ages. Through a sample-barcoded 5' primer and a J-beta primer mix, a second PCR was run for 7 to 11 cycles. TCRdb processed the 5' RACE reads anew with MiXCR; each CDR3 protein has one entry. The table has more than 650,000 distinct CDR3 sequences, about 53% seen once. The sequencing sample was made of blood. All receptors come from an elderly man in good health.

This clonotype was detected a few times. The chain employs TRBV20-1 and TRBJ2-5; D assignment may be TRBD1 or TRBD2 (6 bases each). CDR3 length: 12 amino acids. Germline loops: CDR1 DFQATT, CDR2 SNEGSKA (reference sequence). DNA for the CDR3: TGCAGCGTTAGGGGGGCGCAAGAGACCCAGTACTTC. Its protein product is CSVRGAQETQYF.

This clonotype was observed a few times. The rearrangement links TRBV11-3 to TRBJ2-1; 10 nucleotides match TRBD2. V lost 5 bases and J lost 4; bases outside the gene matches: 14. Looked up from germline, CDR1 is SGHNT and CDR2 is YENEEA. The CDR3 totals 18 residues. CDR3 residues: CASSPPSLAGDLYNEQFF. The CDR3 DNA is TGTGCCAGCAGCCCACCGTCCCTAGCGGGGGACCTATACAATGAGCAGTTCTTC. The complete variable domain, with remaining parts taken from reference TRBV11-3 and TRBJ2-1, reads EAGVVQSPRYKIIEKKQPVAFWCNPISGHNTLYWYLQNLGQGPELLIRYENEEAVDDSQLPKDRFSAERLKGVDSTLKIQPAELGDSAVYLCASSPPSLAGDLYNEQFFGPGTRLTVL.

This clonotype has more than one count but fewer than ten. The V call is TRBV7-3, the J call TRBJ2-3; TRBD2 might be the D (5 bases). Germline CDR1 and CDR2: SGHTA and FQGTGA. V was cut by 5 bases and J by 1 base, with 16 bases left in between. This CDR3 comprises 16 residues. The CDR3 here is CASSAGPLGRTDTQYF. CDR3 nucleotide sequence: TGTGCCAGCAGCGCGGGCCCTTTAGGGCGCACAGATACGCAGTATTTT. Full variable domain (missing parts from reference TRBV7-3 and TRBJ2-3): GAGVSQTPSNKVTEKGKYVELRCDPISGHTALYWYRQSLGQGPEFLIYFQGTGAADDSGLPNDRFFAVRPEGSVSTLKIQRTERGDSAVYLCASSAGPLGRTDTQYFGPGTRLTVL.

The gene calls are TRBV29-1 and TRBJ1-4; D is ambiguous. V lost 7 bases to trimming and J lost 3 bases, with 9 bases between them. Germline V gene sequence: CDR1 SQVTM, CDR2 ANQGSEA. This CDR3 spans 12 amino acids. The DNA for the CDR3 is TGCAGCGCCCAACAGCCTAATGAAAAACTGTTTTTT. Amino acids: CSAQQPNEKLFF.

CDR3 in DNA: TGCAGTGCTCAAGCCGGGTTTACTAATTCACCCCTCCACTTT. This encodes CSAQAGFTNSPLHF. The chain uses TRBV20-1 and TRBJ1-6; D not certain. Deletions cut 5 bases from V and 6 bases from J, with 14 bases between. The CDR3 extends over 14 amino acids. Per the germline V gene, CDR1 is DFQATT and CDR2 is SNEGSKA (reference sequence).

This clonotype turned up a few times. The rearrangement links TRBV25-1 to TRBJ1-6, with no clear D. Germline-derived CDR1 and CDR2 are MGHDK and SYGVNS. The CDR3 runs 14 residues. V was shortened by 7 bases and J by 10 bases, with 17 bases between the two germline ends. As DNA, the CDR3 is TGTGCCAGCACCTCGCACCGACCCGGGTCACCCCTCCACTTT. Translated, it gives CASTSHRPGSPLHF.

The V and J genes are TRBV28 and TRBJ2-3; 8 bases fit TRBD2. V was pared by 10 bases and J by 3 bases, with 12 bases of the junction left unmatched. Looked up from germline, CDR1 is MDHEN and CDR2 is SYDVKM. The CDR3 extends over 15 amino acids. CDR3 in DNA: TGTGCCACCCGGGACCCGGGAGGGCCAACAGATACGCAGTATTTT. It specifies CATRDPGGPTDTQYF.

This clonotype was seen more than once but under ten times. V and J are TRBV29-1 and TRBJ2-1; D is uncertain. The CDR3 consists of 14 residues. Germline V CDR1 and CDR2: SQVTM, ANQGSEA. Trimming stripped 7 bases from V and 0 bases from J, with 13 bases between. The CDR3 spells CSADKTSSYNEQFF. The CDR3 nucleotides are TGCAGCGCCGACAAGACCTCCTCCTACAATGAGCAGTTCTTC.

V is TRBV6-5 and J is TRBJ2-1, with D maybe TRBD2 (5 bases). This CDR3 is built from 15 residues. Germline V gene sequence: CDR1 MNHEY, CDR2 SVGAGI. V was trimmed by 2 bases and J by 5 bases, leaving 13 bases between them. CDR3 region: CASSYLPLGNNEQFF. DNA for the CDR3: TGTGCCAGCAGTTACCTCCCACTAGGAAACAATGAGCAGTTCTTC.